This TCR beta chain was retrieved from a study of T-cell reconstitution after alpha-beta-depleted transplantation in children. Library preparation (for TCRbeta) was performed with unique molecular identifiers. TCRdb reanalysed the PCR reads using MiXCR and keeps one entry per CDR3 protein. The sample lists some 490,000 distinct CDR3 sequences; around 12% were seen once. This clonotype was picked up a small number of times. The trim removed 6 bases at V and 2 bases at J, leaving 4 bases unmatched. The CDR3 length is 15 residues. Per germline, CDR1 ENHRY and CDR2 SYGVKD. The sequencing used PBMCs from the stem cell graft donor, collected from the stem cell graft. This receptor was obtained from a human donor who donated a stem cell graft to a child with combined immunodeficiency. V is TRBV10-3 and J is TRBJ2-6; 7 nucleotides match TRBD1. The CDR3: CAIRTQGTGANVLTF. In DNA form, the CDR3 reads TGTGCCATCAGGACACAGGGGACTGGGGCCAACGTCCTGACTTTC.